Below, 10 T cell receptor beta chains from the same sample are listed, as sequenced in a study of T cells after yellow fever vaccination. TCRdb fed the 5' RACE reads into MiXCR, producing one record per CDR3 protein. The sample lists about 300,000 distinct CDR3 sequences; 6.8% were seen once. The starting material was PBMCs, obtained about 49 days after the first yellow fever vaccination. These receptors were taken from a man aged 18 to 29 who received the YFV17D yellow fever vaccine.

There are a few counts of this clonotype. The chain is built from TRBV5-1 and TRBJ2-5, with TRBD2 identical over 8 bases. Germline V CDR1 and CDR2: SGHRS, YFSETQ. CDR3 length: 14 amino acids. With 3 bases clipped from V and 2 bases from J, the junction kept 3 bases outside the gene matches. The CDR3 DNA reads TGCGCCAGCAGCTGGACTAGCCATCAAGAGACCCAGTACTTC. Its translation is CASSWTSHQETQYF.

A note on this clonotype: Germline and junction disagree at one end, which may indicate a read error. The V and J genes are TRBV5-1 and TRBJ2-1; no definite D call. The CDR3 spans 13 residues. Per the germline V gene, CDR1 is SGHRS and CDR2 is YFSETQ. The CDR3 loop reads CASSNQYYNEQLF. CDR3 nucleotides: TGCGCCAGCAGTAACCAGTACTACAATGAGCAGCTCTTC.

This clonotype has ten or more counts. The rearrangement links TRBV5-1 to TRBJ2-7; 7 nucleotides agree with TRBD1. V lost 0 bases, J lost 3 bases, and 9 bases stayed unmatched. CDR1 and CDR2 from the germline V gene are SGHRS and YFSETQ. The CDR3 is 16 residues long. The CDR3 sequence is CASSLVPGTAYYEQYF. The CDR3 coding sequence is TGCGCCAGCAGCTTGGTCCCCGGGACAGCTTACTACGAGCAGTACTTC.

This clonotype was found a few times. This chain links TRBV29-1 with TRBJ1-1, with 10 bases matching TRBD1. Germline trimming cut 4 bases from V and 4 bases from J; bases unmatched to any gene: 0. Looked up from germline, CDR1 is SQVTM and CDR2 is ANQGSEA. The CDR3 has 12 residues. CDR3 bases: TGCAGCGTTGGGACAGGGGGCACTGAAGCTTTCTTT. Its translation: CSVGTGGTEAFF.

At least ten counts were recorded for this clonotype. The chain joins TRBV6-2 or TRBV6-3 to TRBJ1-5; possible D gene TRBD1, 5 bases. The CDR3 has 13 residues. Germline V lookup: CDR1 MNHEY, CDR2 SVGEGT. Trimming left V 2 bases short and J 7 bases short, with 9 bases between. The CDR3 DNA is TGTGCCAGCAGTTACGAGGGGTTGCAGCCCCAGCATTTT. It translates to CASSYEGLQPQHF.

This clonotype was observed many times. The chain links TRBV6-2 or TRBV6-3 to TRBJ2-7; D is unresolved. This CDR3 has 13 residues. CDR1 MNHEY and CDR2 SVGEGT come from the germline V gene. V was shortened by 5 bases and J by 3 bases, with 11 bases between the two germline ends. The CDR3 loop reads CASSRRPGYEQYF. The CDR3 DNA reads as TGTGCCAGCAGTCGTCGACCCGGCTACGAGCAGTACTTC.

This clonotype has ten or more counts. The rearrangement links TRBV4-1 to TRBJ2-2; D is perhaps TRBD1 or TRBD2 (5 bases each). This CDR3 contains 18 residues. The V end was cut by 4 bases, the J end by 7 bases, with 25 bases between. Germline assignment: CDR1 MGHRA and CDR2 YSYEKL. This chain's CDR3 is CASSPSHLTRTGGGELFF. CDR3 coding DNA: TGCGCCAGCAGCCCAAGCCACCTCACCAGGACTGGGGGCGGGGAGCTGTTTTTT.

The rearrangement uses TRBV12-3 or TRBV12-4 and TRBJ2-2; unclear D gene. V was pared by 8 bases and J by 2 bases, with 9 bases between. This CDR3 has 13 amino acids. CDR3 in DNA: TGTGCCAGCGAGCAACTTAACACCGGGGAGCTGTTTTTT. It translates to CASEQLNTGELFF.

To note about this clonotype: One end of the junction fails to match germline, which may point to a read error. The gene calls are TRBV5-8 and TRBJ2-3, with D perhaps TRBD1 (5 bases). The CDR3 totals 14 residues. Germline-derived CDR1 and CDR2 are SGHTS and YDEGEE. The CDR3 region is CAISPGLAADTQYF. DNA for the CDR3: TGTGCCATCAGCCCAGGGCTCGCAGCAGATACGCAGTATTTT.

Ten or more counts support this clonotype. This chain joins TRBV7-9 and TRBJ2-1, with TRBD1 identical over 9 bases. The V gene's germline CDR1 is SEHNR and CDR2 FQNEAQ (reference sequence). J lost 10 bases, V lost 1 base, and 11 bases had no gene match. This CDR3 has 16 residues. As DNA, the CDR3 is TGTGCCAGCAGCTTAGGTGCGGGACAGGGCCCCGGCGAGCAGTTCTTC. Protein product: CASSLGAGQGPGEQFF.